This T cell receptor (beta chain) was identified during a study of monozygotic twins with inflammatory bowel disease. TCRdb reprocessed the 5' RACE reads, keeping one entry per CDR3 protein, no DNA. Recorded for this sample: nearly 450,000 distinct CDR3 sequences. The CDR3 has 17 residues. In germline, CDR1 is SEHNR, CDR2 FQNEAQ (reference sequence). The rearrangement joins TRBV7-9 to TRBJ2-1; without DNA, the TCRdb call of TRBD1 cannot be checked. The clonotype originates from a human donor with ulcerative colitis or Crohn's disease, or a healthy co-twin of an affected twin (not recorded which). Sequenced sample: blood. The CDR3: CASSPEKGQGADNEQFF.